Shown below are 7 T cell receptor beta chains from a single sample sequenced in a study of T cells in Graves' hyperthyroidism and ophthalmopathy. Researchers took RNA transcripts and amplified the TCR beta CDR3 regions from them. An initial round of RT-PCR targeting the TCR CDR3 relied on the HTBI primer set. TCRdb processed the multiplex PCR reads anew with MiXCR; each CDR3 protein has one entry. The table has 280,000 or so distinct CDR3 sequences, less than 30% seen once; the top ten hold 25% to 30%. What was sequenced was blood. The receptors shown here come from a man aged 35 to 55 with Graves' hyperthyroidism that later progressed to Graves' ophthalmopathy.

At least ten counts were recorded for this clonotype. The chain couples TRBV10-3 to TRBJ2-7; D gene uncertain. Trimming pared 2 bases from V and 2 bases from J, leaving 7 bases between. Germline-derived CDR1 and CDR2 are ENHRY and SYGVKD. The CDR3 spans 13 residues. This chain's CDR3 is CAISERSTYEQYF. The CDR3, as DNA: TGTGCCATCAGTGAGCGCAGTACCTACGAGCAGTACTTC.

In its sample, this clonotype was seen many times. In nucleotides, the CDR3 is TGCAGCGTTGAAAAAACGGGACTAGCGGGACCCAGCTCCTACGAGCAGTACTTC. As protein: CSVEKTGLAGPSSYEQYF. The V and J genes are TRBV29-1 and TRBJ2-7; 13 bases match TRBD2. Trimming cost V 2 bases and J 0 bases; bases outside gene matches: 10. This CDR3 comprises 18 residues. Per the germline V gene, CDR1 is SQVTM and CDR2 is ANQGSEA.

In this sample, this clonotype turned up many times. The junction shows a germline mismatch at one end, possibly a read error. The chain couples TRBV24-1 to TRBJ2-3; D not resolved. Germline V lookup: CDR1 KGHDR, CDR2 SFDVKD. CDR3 length: 12 amino acids. The CDR3 nucleotides are TGTGCCACCAAAGGCCGCACGGATACGCAGTATTTT. As protein: CATKGRTDTQYF.

This clonotype was observed at least ten times. The CDR3, as DNA: TGTGCCAGCAGCCAACCTAGGGGCTACGAGCAGTACTTC. It codes for CASSQPRGYEQYF. The chain recombines TRBV11-2 with TRBJ2-7; D might be TRBD1 (5 bases). V lost 5 bases to trimming and J lost 3 bases, with 11 bases between them. The germline gives CDR1 SGHAT, CDR2 FQNNGV. The CDR3 length is 13 residues.

This clonotype was picked up many times. This rearrangement joins TRBV12-3 or TRBV12-4 to TRBJ1-6; a possible D gene is TRBD1 (5 bases). CDR3 length: 14 residues. The V end was cut by 3 bases, the J end by 8 bases, with 11 bases between. The CDR3 reads CASSFQGSDSPLHF. The DNA of the CDR3 is TGTGCCAGCAGTTTCCAGGGTTCTGATTCACCCCTCCACTTT.

This clonotype has ten or more counts. The chain is built from TRBV29-1 and TRBJ1-1, with unresolved D. Germline V gives CDR1 SQVTM, CDR2 ANQGSEA. V lost 3 bases and J 3 bases, leaving 8 bases between the germline ends. CDR3 length: 12 amino acids. The DNA of the CDR3 is TGCAGCGTTGACAGGAGCTACACTGAAGCTTTCTTT. It yields the protein CSVDRSYTEAFF.

At least ten counts were recorded for this clonotype. V is TRBV19 and J is TRBJ1-1; D gene ambiguous. The CDR3 runs to 15 residues. V gave up 3 bases and J gave up 0 bases, with 11 bases separating them. Germline values: CDR1 LNHDA, CDR2 SQIVND (reference sequence). The CDR3 DNA reads as TGTGCCAGTAGTATGGTTCGGGCTGTGAACACTGAAGCTTTCTTT. This translates into CASSMVRAVNTEAFF.